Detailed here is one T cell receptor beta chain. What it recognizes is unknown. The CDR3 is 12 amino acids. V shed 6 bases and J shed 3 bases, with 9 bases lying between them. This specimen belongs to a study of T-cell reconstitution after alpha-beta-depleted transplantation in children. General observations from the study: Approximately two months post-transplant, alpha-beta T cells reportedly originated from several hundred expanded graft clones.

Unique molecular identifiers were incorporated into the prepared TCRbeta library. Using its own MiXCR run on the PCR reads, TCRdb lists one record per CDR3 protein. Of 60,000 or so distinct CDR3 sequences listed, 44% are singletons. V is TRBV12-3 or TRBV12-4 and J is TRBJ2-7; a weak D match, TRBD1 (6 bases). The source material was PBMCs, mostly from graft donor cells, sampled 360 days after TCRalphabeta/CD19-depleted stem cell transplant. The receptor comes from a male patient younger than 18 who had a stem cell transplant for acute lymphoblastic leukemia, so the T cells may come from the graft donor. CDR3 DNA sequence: TGTGCCAGCAGCGGACAGATCTACGAGCAGTACTTC. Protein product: CASSGQIYEQYF.